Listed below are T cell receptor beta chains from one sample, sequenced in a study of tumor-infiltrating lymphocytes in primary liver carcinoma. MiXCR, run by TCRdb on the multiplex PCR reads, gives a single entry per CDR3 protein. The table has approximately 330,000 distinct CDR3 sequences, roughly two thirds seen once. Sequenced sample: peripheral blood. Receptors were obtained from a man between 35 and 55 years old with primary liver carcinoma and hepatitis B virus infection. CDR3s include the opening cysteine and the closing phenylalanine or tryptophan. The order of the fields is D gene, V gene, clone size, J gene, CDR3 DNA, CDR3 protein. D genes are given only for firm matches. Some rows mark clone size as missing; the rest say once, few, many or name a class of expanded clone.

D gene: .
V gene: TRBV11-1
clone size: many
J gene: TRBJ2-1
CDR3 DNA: TGTGCCAGCAGCTCGCAAGGTCCTTACAATGAGCAGTTCTTC
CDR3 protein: CASSSQGPYNEQFF

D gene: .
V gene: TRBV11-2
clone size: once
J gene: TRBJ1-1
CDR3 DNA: TGTGTCAGTGCGAAGGGGAACAGTAACACTGAAGCTTTCTTT
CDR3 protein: CVSAKGNSNTEAFF

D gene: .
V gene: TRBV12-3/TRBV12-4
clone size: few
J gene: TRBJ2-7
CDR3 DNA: TGTGCCAGCAGGGGGACTGCTAGCTCCTACGAGCAGTACTTC
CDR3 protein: CASRGTASSYEQYF

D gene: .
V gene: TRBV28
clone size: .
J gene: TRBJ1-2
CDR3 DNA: TGTACCGAGTCTGAGGCCTCTAACTATGGCTACACCTTC
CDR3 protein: CTESEASNYGYTF

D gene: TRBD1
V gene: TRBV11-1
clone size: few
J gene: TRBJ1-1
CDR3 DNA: TGTGTCAGCACCGGGACAGACTTGAACACTGAAGCTTTCTTT
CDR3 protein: CVSTGTDLNTEAFF

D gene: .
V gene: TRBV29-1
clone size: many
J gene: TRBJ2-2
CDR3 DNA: TGCAGCGCCATTACGAACACCGGGGAGCTGTTTTTT
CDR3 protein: CSAITNTGELFF

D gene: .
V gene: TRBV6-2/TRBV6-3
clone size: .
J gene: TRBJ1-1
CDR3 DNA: TGTGCCAACAGTCCGGTTTGGAGTAGTTACACTGAAGCTTTCTTT
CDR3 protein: CANSPVWSSYTEAFF

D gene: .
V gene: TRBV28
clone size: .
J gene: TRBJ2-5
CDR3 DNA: TGTGCCAGCAGTCTTGCGAATAGCCCTACCCAAGAGACCCAGTACTTC
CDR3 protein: CASSLANSPTQETQYF

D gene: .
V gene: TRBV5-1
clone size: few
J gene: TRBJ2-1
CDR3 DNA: TGCGCCAGCAGCTTGGAAGGGAATGGGGGAAATGAGCAGTTCTTC
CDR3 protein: CASSLEGNGGNEQFF

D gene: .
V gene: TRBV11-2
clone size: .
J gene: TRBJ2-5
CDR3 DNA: TGTGCCAGCAGCAGGGGACAAGGACGTCAAGAGACCCAGTACTTC
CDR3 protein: CASSRGQGRQETQYF

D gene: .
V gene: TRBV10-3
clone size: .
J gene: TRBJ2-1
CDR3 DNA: TGTGCCATCAGTGATATAATTCATATGAGTCAGAAAGACTCCTACAATGAGCAGTTCTTC
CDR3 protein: CAISDIIHMSQKDSYNEQFF

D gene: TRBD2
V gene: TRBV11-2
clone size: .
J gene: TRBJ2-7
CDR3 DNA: TGTGCCGGCAGCCGAGCGGGGGACTTTAACGAGCAGTACTTC
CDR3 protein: CAGSRAGDFNEQYF

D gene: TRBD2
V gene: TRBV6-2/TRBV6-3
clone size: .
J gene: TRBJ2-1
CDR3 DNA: TGTGCCAGCAAAACAACGGGACTAGCGAACTACAATGAACAGTTCTTC
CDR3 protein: CASKTTGLANYNEQFF

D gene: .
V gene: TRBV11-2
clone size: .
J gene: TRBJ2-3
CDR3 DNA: TGTGCCAGCAACTTAGATAGCAGGTTAGCCGATATGCAGTATTTT
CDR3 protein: CASNLDSRLADMQYF

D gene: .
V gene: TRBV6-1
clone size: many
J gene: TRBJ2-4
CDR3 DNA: TGTGCCAGCAGCGGATGGCCAGGGGATTTAGTCAAAAACATTCAGTACTTC
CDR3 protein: CASSGWPGDLVKNIQYF

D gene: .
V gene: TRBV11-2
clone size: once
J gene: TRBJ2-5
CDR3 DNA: TGTGCCAGCAGCCCTAACTCAATCCAGGGTACTGGGCGGGAGACCCAGTACTTC
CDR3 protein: CASSPNSIQGTGRETQYF

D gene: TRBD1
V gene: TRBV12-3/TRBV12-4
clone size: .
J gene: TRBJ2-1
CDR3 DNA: TGTGCCGGTAGTCTAGGACAGGGGCACAATGAGCAGTTCTTC
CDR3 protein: CAGSLGQGHNEQFF

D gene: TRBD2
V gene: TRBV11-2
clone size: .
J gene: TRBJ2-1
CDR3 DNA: TGTGCCAGCAGCCTAGGAGTAGCGGGAGCCTGCTTGTACAATGAGCAGTTCTTC
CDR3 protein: CASSLGVAGACLYNEQFF

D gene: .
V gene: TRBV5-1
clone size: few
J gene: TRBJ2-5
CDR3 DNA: TGCGCCAGTAGCTTTACAGGTCTTGGAGAGACCCAGTACTTC
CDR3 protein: CASSFTGLGETQYF

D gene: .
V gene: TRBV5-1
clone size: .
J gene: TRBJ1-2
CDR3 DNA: TGCGCCAGCAGCTTCTACACCTCTCAGAGCTACACCTTC
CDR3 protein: CASSFYTSQSYTF

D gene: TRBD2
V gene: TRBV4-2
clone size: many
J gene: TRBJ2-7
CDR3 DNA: TGTGCCAGCAGCGACCCGGGACTAGCGGGAGGAAGTGGCGAGCAGTACTTC
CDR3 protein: CASSDPGLAGGSGEQYF

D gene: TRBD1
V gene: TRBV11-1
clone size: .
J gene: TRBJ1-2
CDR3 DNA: TGTGCCAGTAGCCCTGGACAGGGCACCTATGGCTACATCTTC
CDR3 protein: CASSPGQGTYGYIF

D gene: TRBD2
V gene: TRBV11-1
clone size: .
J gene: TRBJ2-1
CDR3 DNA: TGTGCCAGCAATCGTGGACTAGCGAGAATTAATGAGCAGTTCTTC
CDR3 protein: CASNRGLARINEQFF

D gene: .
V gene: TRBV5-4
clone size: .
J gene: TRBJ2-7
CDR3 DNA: TGTGCCAGCAGCACACAGCCTGGGTCCTACGAGCAGTACTTC
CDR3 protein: CASSTQPGSYEQYF

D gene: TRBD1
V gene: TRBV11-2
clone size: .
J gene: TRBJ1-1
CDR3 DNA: TGTACCAGCAGCCTCACAGGGGTCACTGAAGCTTTCTTT
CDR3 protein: CTSSLTGVTEAFF

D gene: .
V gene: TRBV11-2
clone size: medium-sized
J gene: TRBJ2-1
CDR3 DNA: TGTGCCAGCACCCAGACAGCCTACAATGAGCAGTTCTTC
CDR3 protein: CASTQTAYNEQFF

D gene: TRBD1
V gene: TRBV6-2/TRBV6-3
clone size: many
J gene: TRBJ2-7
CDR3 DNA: TGTGCCAGCAGGCGCGCCGGGACAGGGATGGTAAACGAGCAGTACTTC
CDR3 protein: CASRRAGTGMVNEQYF

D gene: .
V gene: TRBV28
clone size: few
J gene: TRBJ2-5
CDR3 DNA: TGTGCCAGCAGACCATCCGGGACGGACGCGGGGACCCAGTACTTC
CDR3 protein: CASRPSGTDAGTQYF

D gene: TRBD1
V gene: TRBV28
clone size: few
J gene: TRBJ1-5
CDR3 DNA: TGTGCCAGCAGTTCGACAGGGGTACGATCAAGCAATCAGCCCCAGCATTTT
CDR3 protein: CASSSTGVRSSNQPQHF

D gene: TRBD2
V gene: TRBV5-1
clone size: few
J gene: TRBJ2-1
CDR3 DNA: TGCGCCAGCAGCTTGGCGCGTGGGGGGGTCAATGAGCAGTTCTTC
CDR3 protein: CASSLARGGVNEQFF

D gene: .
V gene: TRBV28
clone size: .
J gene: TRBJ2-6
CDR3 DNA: TGTGCCAGCAGTTTTCGGATGAGCCTTCGGTACGGTGGGGCCAACGTCCTGACTTTC
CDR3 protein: CASSFRMSLRYGGANVLTF

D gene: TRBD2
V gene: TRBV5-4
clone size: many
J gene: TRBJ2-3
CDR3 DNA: TGTGCCAGCAGCGAAACCGGGACTAGAAGGGATACGCAGTATTTT
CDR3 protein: CASSETGTRRDTQYF

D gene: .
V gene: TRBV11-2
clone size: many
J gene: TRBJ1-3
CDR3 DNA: TGTGCCAGCAGCTTAGAGTCTGGAAACACCATATATTTT
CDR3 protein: CASSLESGNTIYF

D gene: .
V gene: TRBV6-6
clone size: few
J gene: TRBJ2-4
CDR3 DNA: TGTGCCAGCAGTTACTCGAAGGACCCCTTAGCCAAAAACATTCAGTACTTC
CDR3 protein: CASSYSKDPLAKNIQYF

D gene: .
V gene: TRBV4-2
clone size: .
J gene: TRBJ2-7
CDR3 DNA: TGTGCCAGCAGCCAAGATATGACGACGTTCTACGAGCAGTACTTC
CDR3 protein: CASSQDMTTFYEQYF

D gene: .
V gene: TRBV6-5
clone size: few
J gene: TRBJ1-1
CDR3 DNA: TGTGGAACGCGTAAGTCAGGCGGACAAGGGTCGAACACTGAAGCTTTCTTT
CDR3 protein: CGTRKSGGQGSNTEAFF

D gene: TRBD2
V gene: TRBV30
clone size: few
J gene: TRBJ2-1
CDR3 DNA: TGTGCCTGGAGTATTTGGAGCGGGAGTGGGATTGAGCAGTTCTTC
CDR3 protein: CAWSIWSGSGIEQFF

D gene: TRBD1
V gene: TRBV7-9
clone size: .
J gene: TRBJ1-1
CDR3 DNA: TGTGCCAGCAGCTTCGGGGGACAGGGGGCTGAAGCTTTCTTT
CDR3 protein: CASSFGGQGAEAFF

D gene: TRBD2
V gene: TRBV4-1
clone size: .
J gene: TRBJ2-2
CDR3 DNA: TGTGCCAGCAGCCAAGCAACCGGGACTAGCGGTACCGGGGAGATGTTTTTT
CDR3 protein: CASSQATGTSGTGEMFF

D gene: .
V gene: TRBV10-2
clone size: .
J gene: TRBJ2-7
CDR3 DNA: TGCGCCGGCAATGAGTCGACATCCTACGAGCAGTACTTC
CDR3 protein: CAGNESTSYEQYF

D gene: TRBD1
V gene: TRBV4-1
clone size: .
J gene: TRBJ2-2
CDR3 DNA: TGCGCCAGCAACGACCTGTGCAGGGGGTTAACCGGGGAGCTGTTTTTT
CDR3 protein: CASNDLCRGLTGELFF

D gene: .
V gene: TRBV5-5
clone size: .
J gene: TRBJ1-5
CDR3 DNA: TGTGCCAGCAGCTTGGATGGACAGAACAATCAGCCCCAGCATTTT
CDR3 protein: CASSLDGQNNQPQHF

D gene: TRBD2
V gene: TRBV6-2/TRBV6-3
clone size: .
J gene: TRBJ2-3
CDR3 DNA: TGTGCCAGCAGTTACTCCGCCCCTGGACTAGCGGGAGGGCCTGGGACAGATACGCAGTATTTT
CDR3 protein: CASSYSAPGLAGGPGTDTQYF

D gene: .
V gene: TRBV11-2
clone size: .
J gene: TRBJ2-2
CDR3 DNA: TGTGCCTCCGCCTTGGACAAAAACACTGGGGAGCTGTTTTTT
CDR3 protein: CASALDKNTGELFF

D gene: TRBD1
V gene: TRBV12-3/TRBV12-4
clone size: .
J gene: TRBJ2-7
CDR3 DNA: TGTGCCAGCAGTTTACCCCAGGGGGCATACGAGCAGTACTTC
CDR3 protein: CASSLPQGAYEQYF

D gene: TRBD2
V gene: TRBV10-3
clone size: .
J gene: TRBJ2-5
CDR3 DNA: TGTGCCATTAGTGAGTCGGCTAGCGGGAGGGAGATAGAGATCCAGTACTTC
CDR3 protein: CAISESASGREIEIQYF

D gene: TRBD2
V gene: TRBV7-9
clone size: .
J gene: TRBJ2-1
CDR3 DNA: TGTGCCAGCAGCTTAGCAGGGACTAGCGGAGCCTACAATGAGCAGTTCTTC
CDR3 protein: CASSLAGTSGAYNEQFF

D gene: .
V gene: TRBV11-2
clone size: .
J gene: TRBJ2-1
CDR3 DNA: TGTGCCAGCAGCCCCGGCAGGGGAAGTGAGCTGTTCTTC
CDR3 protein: CASSPGRGSELFF

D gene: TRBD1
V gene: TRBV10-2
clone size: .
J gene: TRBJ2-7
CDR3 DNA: TGCGCCAGCAGTGAGTGGGGACAGGGGGACTACGAGCAGTACTTC
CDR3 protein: CASSEWGQGDYEQYF

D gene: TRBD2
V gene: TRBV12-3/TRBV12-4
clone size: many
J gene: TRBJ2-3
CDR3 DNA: TGTGCCTCAGCTAGCGGGAGAGGCACAGATACGCAGTATTTT
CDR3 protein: CASASGRGTDTQYF

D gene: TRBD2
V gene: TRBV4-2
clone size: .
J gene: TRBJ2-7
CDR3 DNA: TGTGCCAGCAGCCAAGACCGCGGGGGGGCGGGAGGCTCCTACGAGCAGTACTTC
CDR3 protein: CASSQDRGGAGGSYEQYF

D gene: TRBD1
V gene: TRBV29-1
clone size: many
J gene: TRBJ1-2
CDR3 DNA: TGCAGCGTTGCTCGGGACAGGGGACGTGGCTACACCTTC
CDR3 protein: CSVARDRGRGYTF

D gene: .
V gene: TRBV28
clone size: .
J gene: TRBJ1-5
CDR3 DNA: TGTGCCAGCTCACTCAGACGGTTAAATCAGCCCCAGCATTTT
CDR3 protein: CASSLRRLNQPQHF

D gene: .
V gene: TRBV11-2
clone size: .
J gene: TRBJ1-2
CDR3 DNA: TGTGCCAGCGGGGGGGTCCTGGACCTCTACGGCTACACCTTC
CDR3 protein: CASGGVLDLYGYTF

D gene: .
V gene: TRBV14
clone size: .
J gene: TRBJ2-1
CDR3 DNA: TGTGCCAGCAGCCAAGATTGGGTGTACAATGAGCAGTTCTTC
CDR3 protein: CASSQDWVYNEQFF